The 24 T cell receptor beta chains in this list originate from one sample, sequenced in a study of cytomegalovirus exposure and HLA in healthy donors (dated by TCRdb to 2015 to 2018). Library preparation employed the immunoSEQ multiplex PCR assay. A mixture of 60 forward primers for TCR Vbeta segments and 13 reverse primers for TCR Jbeta segments was used in the multiplex PCR. TCRdb obtained this table from immuneACCESS and retained in-frame rearrangements with V and J assigned. These tables miss some clones; where compared with another copy, unresolved V genes account for less than half of the shortfall, and the remainder is unexplained. Across this sample there are some 56,000 clones, with around 83% seen only once. Of the sample, 1.6% is held by the ten largest clones. Specimen: PBMCs. These receptors were taken from a human donor in good health.

This chain joins TRBV4-3 and TRBJ2-1; 13 bases agree with TRBD2. V lost 2 bases and J lost 0; bases outside the gene matches: 7. CDR3 length equals 19 residues. Germline-derived CDR1 and CDR2 are LGHNA and YSLEER. The CDR3 sequence is CASSQTGLAGVGSYNEQFF. The CDR3 bases are TGCGCCAGCAGCCAAACCGGACTAGCGGGAGTGGGCTCCTACAATGAGCAGTTCTTC.

The chain combines TRBV19 with TRBJ2-5; TRBD1 is a possible D gene (6 bases). In germline, CDR1 is LNHDA, CDR2 SQIVND (reference sequence). V was pared by 8 bases and J by 3 bases, with 19 bases between. The CDR3 has 15 amino acids. The CDR3 DNA reads TGTGCCAGTCCCAGGGGCCAGAAGGGCAAAGAGACCCAGTACTTC. Translation gives CASPRGQKGKETQYF.

This clone was found a few times. J is TRBJ2-5 and V is TRBV7-9, with 9 positions matching TRBD2. The CDR3 runs to 16 residues. The trim removed 5 bases at V and 0 bases at J, leaving 7 bases unmatched. The V gene's germline CDR1 is SEHNR and CDR2 FQNEAQ (reference sequence). CDR3 sequence: CASSPLSGGYQETQYF. The DNA for the CDR3 is TGTGCCAGCAGCCCTTTAAGCGGGGGGTACCAAGAGACCCAGTACTTC.

This chain links TRBV30 with TRBJ1-1; the D gene is possibly TRBD1 (5 bases). The CDR3 has 15 residues. V lost 0 bases to trimming and J lost 7 bases, with 18 bases between them. The V gene's germline CDR1 is GTSNPN and CDR2 SVGIG (reference sequence). The CDR3 nucleotides are TGTGCCTGGAGTGTAAGGTTATGGGGGGGTGATGAAGCTTTCTTT. This codes for CAWSVRLWGGDEAFF.

The rearrangement links TRBV6-6 to TRBJ1-6, with 7 bases aligning to TRBD1. The CDR3 has 13 residues. In germline, CDR1 is MNHNY, CDR2 SVGAGI (reference sequence). V lost 7 bases to trimming and J lost 8 bases; unmatched junction nucleotides: 5. In nucleotides, the CDR3 is TGTGCCAGCAACCTCCAGGGGGATTCACCCCTCCACTTT. This gives the protein CASNLQGDSPLHF.

This clone was counted between two and nine times. The chain employs TRBV10-3 and TRBJ2-7, with 14 bases matching TRBD2. The V gene end was trimmed by 6 bases and the J gene end by 6 bases; junction bases not matched to a gene: 4. Germline V lookup: CDR1 ENHRY, CDR2 SYGVKD. The CDR3 has 14 residues. Written as DNA, the CDR3 is TGTGCCATCAGGGGACTAGCGGGAGTGAGCGAGCAGTACTTC. Protein product: CAIRGLAGVSEQYF.

This clone was observed a few times. The chain employs TRBV4-1 and TRBJ1-2; D perhaps matches TRBD1 (5 bases). The CDR3 has 16 residues. CDR1 and CDR2 (germline): MGHRA, YSYEKL. Trimming left V 1 base short and J 0 bases short, with 12 bases between. The CDR3 protein is CASSQVTVGANYGYTF. The CDR3 DNA follows: TGCGCCAGCAGCCAAGTGACAGTCGGCGCTAACTATGGCTACACCTTC.

The chain is built from TRBV2 and TRBJ2-7; maybe TRBD2 (7 bases). CDR1 is SNHLY, CDR2 FYNNEI, per germline. Deletions cut 7 bases from V and 3 bases from J, with 16 bases between. The CDR3 runs 14 residues. In nucleotides, the CDR3 is TGTGCCAGCATACCAGGGGAGGGAATCTACGAGCAGTACTTC. Translating gives CASIPGEGIYEQYF.

This sequence joins TRBV28 and TRBJ2-7; a weak D match, TRBD1 (6 bases). Trimming took 4 bases from V and 3 from J, leaving 13 bases between them. This CDR3 region has 14 residues. Germline V CDR1 and CDR2: MDHEN, SYDVKM. The CDR3 sequence: CASSSGQRIYEQYF. DNA of the CDR3: TGTGCCAGCAGTTCGGGACAACGCATCTACGAGCAGTACTTC.

The chain carries TRBV25-1 and TRBJ1-1; no clear D gene. Germline V gene lookup returns CDR1 MGHDK and CDR2 SYGVNS. The CDR3 is 14 amino acids. Trimming removed 4 bases from V and 3 bases from J, with 12 bases in between. The CDR3 DNA reads as TGTGCCAGCAGTGGTTGGCTACGGGACACTGAAGCTTTCTTT. Translated: CASSGWLRDTEAFF.

The gene calls are TRBV5-1 and TRBJ1-6, with D tentatively TRBD1 (6 bases). The CDR3 is made up of 15 amino acids. Germline V CDR1 and CDR2: SGHRS, YFSETQ. V lost 3 bases and J 7 bases, leaving 14 bases between the germline ends. CDR3 region: CASSSTTGSNSPLHF. The CDR3 DNA reads as TGCGCCAGCAGCTCCACGACAGGTTCGAATTCACCCCTCCACTTT.

V usage is TRBV19 and J usage is TRBJ1-6; possible D gene TRBD1, 6 bases. V lost 4 bases to trimming and J lost 7 bases, with 11 bases between them. CDR1 and CDR2 from the germline V gene are LNHDA and SQIVND (reference sequence). The CDR3 runs 14 residues. The CDR3 DNA reads TGTGCCAGTAGTACTGGACAGTGGAATTCACCCCTCCACTTT. This encodes CASSTGQWNSPLHF.

The rearrangement links TRBV9 to TRBJ2-5, with D possibly TRBD1 on 5 matching bases. V was clipped by 3 bases and J by 4 bases, with 10 bases between them. Germline V lookup: CDR1 SGDLS, CDR2 YYNGEE. This CDR3 spans 13 amino acids. The CDR3 region is CASSARVGETQYF. The CDR3 DNA is TGTGCCAGCAGCGCCAGGGTCGGAGAGACCCAGTACTTC.

The chain recombines TRBV18 with TRBJ2-1; maybe TRBD2 (6 bases). CDR3 length: 13 amino acids. V gave up 1 base and J gave up 10 bases, with 11 bases separating them. Germline V lookup: CDR1 KGHSH, CDR2 LQKENI. The CDR3 reads CASSPQPGDEQFF. Here the CDR3 DNA reads TGTGCCAGCTCACCACAGCCGGGGGACGAGCAGTTCTTC.

This chain connects TRBV29-1 to TRBJ2-7; 10 bases are shared with TRBD2. Germline trimming cut 2 bases from V and 4 bases from J; bases unmatched to any gene: 8. Germline CDR1 and CDR2: SQVTM and ANQGSEA. There are 15 residues in the CDR3. CDR3 nucleotide sequence: TGCAGCGTTGAATCCCTAGCGGGAGAGGCTTACGAGCAGTACTTC. This codes for CSVESLAGEAYEQYF.

CDR3 DNA: TGTGCCAGCAGCGACCCCGAGGGACTAGCGGGGGAGGACAATGAGCAGTTCTTC. It specifies CASSDPEGLAGEDNEQFF. The chain uses TRBV9 and TRBJ2-1, with 14 bases aligning to TRBD2. J lost 5 bases, V lost 3 bases, and 10 bases had no gene match. CDR1 is SGDLS, CDR2 YYNGEE, per germline. The CDR3 runs 18 residues.

This clone appeared once. The J gene is TRBJ2-3, the V gene TRBV6-5; 7 bases are a match to TRBD2. The CDR3 spans 14 residues. The J segment lost 2 bases and the V segment lost 6 bases, leaving 5 bases of the junction unmatched. CDR1 MNHEY and CDR2 SVGAGI come from the germline V gene. For the CDR3, the DNA is TGTGCCAGCAGGATAAGCGGGGTCACAGATACGCAGTATTTT. Translated, it gives CASRISGVTDTQYF.

This chain links TRBV7-2 with TRBJ2-3, with TRBD2 matching over 12 bases. Trimming cost V 7 bases and J 6 bases; bases outside gene matches: 5. This CDR3 has 14 amino acids. The germline CDR1 and CDR2 sequences are SGHTA and FQGNSA. The CDR3 spells CASNLAGGYDTQYF. CDR3 nucleotide sequence: TGTGCCAGCAACCTAGCGGGAGGGTATGATACGCAGTATTTT.

The chain is built from TRBV2 and TRBJ1-2; D not resolved. Trimming cost V 4 bases and J 4 bases, with 10 bases left between them. The germline V gene encodes CDR1 SNHLY and CDR2 FYNNEI. CDR3 length: 13 amino acids. This CDR3 reads CASSGVRGYGYTF. The CDR3, as DNA: TGTGCCAGCAGTGGAGTCCGAGGCTATGGCTACACCTTC.

CDR3 amino acids: CASSSPGLGANIQYF. CDR3 bases: TGTGCCAGCAGCTCCCCAGGTTTGGGGGCAAACATTCAGTACTTC. The chain has TRBV5-4 and TRBJ2-4; tentatively, D is TRBD1 (6 bases). The V end was cut by 3 bases, the J end by 6 bases, with 16 bases between. In germline, CDR1 is SGHNT, CDR2 YYREEE (reference sequence). The CDR3 has 15 residues.

This rearrangement joins TRBV5-1 to TRBJ2-5; D might be TRBD1 (5 bases). CDR3 length equals 15 residues. With 4 bases removed from V and 5 bases from J, the gap between germline ends came to 18 bases. Germline CDR1 SGHRS, CDR2 YFSETQ. CDR3 in amino acids: CASSQGLSRLETQYF. CDR3 DNA sequence: TGCGCCAGCAGCCAGGGTCTCAGTCGTCTGGAGACCCAGTACTTC.

The chain couples TRBV19 to TRBJ1-2, with TRBD1 identical over 7 bases. The CDR3 runs 16 residues. With 0 bases clipped from V and 8 bases from J, the junction kept 12 bases outside the gene matches. Germline CDR1 LNHDA, CDR2 SQIVND (reference sequence). The CDR3 region is CASSIDGFRGYFGYTF. The DNA for the CDR3 is TGTGCCAGTAGTATAGATGGTTTCAGGGGGTATTTCGGCTACACCTTC.

Details on this clone: A read error may produce the germline difference seen at one junction end. This rearrangement joins TRBV7-2 to TRBJ1-1, with D possibly matching TRBD1 (6 bases). CDR3 length equals 16 residues. CDR1 is SGHTA, CDR2 FQGNSA, per germline. CDR3 bases: TGTGCCAGCAGCCCCACAGGGTTCCAAGGGGCAGGAGGACCCCGTTTT. Translating it yields CASSPTGFQGAGGPRF.

The genes are TRBV7-2 and TRBJ2-5; possibly TRBD2 for D (6 bases). The CDR3 length is 15 residues. Trimming left V 2 bases short and J 0 bases short, with 10 bases between. Looked up from germline, CDR1 is SGHTA and CDR2 is FQGNSA. The CDR3 region has the DNA TGTGCCAGCAGCTTAAGGGCGGGGTACCAAGAGACCCAGTACTTC. This gives the protein CASSLRAGYQETQYF.